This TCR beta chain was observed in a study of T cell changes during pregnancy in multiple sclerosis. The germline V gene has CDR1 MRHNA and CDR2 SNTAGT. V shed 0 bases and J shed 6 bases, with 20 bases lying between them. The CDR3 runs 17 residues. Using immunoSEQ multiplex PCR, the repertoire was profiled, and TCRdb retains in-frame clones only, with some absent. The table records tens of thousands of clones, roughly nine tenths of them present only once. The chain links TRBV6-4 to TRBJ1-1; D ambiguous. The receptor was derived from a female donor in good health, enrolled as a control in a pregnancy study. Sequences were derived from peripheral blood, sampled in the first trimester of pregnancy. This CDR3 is CASSDSGSWGGFPEAFF. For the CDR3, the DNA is TGTGCCAGCAGTGACTCGGGGTCTTGGGGAGGGTTCCCTGAAGCTTTCTTT.